The T cell receptor beta chain described here comes from a study of shared clonotypes between healthy human individuals. This clone was counted a single time. Assay used: immunoSEQ multiplex PCR; TCRdb lists only in-frame clones, some missing. The repertoire includes 2,500,000 or so clones, just under 95% of them detected once, and around 0.4% sits in the top ten. The CDR3 covers 13 residues. Trimming shortened V by 7 bases and J by 1 base, and 9 bases separated the two germline ends. Per the germline V gene, CDR1 is MDHEN and CDR2 is SYDVKM. V is TRBV28 and J is TRBJ2-3; no reliable D call. Sequencing was done on a sample of naive CD4+ T cells from PBMCs. The sample's subset: CD45RA+ positively selected. The sequence was obtained from a man aged 18 to 29 in good health. Some clones in this sample may be carry-over from other donors' samples. DNA of the CDR3: TGTGCCAGCACCGGCCCCGGCACAGATACGCAGTATTTT. It specifies CASTGPGTDTQYF.